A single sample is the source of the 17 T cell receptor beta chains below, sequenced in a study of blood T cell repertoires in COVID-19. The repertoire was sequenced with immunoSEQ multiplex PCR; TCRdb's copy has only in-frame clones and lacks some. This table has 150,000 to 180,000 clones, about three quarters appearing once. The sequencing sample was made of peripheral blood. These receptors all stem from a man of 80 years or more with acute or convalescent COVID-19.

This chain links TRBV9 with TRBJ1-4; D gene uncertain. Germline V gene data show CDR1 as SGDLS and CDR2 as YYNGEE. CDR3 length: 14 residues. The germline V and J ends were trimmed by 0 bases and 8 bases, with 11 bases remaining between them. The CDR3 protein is CASSVDRGGEKLFF. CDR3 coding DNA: TGTGCCAGCAGCGTAGACCGGGGAGGGGAAAAACTGTTTTTT. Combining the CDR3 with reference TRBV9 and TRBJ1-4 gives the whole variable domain DSGVTQTPKHLITATGQRVTLRCSPRSGDLSVYWYQQSLDQGLQFLIQYYNGEERAKGNILERFSAQQFPDLHSELNLSSLELGDSALYFCASSVDRGGEKLFFGSGTQLSVL.

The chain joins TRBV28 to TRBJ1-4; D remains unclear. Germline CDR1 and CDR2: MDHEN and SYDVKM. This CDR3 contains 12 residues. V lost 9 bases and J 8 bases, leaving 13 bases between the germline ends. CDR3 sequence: CASARVREKLFF. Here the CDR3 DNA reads TGTGCCAGTGCCCGGGTCAGAGAAAAACTGTTTTTT.

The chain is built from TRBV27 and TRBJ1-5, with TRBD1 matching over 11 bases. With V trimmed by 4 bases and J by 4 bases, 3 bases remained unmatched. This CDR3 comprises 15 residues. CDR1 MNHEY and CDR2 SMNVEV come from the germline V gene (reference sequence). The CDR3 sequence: CASSSGTGGNQPQHF. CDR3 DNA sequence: TGTGCCAGCAGTTCCGGGACAGGGGGAAATCAGCCCCAGCATTTT.

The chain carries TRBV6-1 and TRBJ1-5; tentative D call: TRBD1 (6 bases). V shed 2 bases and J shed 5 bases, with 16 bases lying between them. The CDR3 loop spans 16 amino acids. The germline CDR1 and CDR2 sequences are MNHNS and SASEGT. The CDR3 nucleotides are TGTGCCAGCAGTGAAAGGTTGGGACAAAAATATCAGCCCCAGCATTTT. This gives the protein CASSERLGQKYQPQHF.

The CDR3 protein is CAWSGGRGIQAFF. CDR3 in DNA: TGTGCCTGGAGTGGCGGCAGGGGGATTCAAGCTTTCTTT. This sequence joins TRBV30 and TRBJ1-1; 7 bases agree with TRBD1. Germline V gene lookup returns CDR1 GTSNPN and CDR2 SVGIG (reference sequence). The CDR3 length is 13 residues. With V trimmed by 1 base and J by 9 bases, 8 bases remained unmatched.

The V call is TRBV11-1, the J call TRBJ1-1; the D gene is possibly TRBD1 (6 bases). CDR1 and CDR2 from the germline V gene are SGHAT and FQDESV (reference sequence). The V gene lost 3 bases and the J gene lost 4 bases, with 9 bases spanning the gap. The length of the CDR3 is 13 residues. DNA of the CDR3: TGTGCCAGCAGCTTGAACAGGGCCACTGAAGCTTTCTTT. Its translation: CASSLNRATEAFF.

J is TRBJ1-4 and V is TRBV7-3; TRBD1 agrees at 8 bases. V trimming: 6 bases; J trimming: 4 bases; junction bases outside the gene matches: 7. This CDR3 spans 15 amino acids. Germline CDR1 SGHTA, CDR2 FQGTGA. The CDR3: CASRTRQGNNEKLFF. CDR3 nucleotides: TGTGCCAGCAGGACCCGACAGGGGAATAATGAAAAACTGTTTTTT.

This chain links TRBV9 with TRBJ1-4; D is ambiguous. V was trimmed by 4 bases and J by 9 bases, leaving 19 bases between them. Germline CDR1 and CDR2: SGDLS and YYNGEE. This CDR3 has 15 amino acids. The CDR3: CASSPRVGDIKKLFF. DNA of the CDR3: TGTGCCAGCAGCCCCCGCGTGGGAGATATTAAAAAACTGTTTTTT.

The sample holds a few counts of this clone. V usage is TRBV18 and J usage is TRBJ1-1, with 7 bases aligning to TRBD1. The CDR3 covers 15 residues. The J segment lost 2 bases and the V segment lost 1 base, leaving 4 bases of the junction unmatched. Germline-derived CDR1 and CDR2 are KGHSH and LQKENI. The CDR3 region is CASSPRGTDNTEAFF. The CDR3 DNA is TGTGCCAGCTCACCACGGGGGACAGATAACACTGAAGCTTTCTTT. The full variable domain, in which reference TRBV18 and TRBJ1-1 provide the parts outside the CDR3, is NAGVMQNPRHLVRRRGQEARLRCSPMKGHSHVYWYRQLPEEGLKFMVYLQKENIIDESGMPKERFSAEFPKEGPSILRIQQVVRGDSAAYFCASSPRGTDNTEAFFGQGTRLTVV.

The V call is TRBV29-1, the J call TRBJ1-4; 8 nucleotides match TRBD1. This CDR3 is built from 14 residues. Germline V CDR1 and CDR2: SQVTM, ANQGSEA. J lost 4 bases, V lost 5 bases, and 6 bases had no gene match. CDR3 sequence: CSVNAGGLNEKLFF. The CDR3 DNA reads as TGCAGCGTTAACGCAGGGGGCCTTAATGAAAAACTGTTTTTT. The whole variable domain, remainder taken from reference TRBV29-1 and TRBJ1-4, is SAVISQKPSRDICQRGTSLTIQCQVDSQVTMMFWYRQQPGQSLTLIATANQGSEATYESGFVIDKFPISRPNLTFSTLTVSNMSPEDSSIYLCSVNAGGLNEKLFFGSGTQLSVL.

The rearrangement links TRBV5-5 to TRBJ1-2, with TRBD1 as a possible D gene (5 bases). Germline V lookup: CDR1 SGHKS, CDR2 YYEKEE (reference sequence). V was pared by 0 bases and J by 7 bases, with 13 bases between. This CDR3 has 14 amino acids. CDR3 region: CASSLVVPGSGYTF. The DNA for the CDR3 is TGTGCCAGCAGCTTGGTCGTTCCAGGGTCTGGCTACACCTTC. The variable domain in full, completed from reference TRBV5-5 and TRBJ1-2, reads DAGVTQSPTHLIKTRGQQVTLRCSPISGHKSVSWYQQVLGQGPQFIFQYYEKEERGRGNFPDRFSARQFPNYSSELNVNALLLGDSALYLCASSLVVPGSGYTFGSGTRLTVV.

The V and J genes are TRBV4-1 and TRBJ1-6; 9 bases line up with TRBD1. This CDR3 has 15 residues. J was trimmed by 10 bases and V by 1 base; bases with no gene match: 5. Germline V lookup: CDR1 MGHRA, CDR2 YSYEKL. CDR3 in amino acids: CASSQVMGQGSPLHF. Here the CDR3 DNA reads TGCGCCAGCAGCCAAGTTATGGGACAGGGATCACCCCTCCACTTT.

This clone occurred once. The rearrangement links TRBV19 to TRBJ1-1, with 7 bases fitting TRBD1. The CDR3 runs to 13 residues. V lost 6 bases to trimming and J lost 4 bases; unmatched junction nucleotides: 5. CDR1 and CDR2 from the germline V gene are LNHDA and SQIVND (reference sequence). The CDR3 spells CASREGARTEAFF. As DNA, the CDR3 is TGTGCCAGTAGAGAGGGGGCTCGCACTGAAGCTTTCTTT.

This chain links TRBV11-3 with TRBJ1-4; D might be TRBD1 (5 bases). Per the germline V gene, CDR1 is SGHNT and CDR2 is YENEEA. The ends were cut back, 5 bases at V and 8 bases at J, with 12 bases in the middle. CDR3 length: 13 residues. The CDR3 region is CASSPRPGEKLFF. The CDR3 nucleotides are TGTGCCAGCAGCCCCCGCCCAGGGGAAAAACTGTTTTTT.

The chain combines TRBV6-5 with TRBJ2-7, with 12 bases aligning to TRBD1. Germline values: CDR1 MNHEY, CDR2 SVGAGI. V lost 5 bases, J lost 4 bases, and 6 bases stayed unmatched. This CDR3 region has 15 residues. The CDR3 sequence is CASSKPGQGAYEQYV. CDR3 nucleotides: TGTGCCAGCAGTAAACCGGGACAGGGGGCTTACGAGCAGTACGTC.

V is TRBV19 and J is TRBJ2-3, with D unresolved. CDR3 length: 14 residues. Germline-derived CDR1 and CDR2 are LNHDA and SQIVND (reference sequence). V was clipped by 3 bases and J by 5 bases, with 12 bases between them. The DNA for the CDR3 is TGTGCCAGTAGTATCGGCCCAGGTAGAGATACGCAGTATTTT. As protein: CASSIGPGRDTQYF. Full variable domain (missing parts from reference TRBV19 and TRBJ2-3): DGGITQSPKYLFRKEGQNVTLSCEQNLNHDAMYWYRQDPGQGLRLIYYSQIVNDFQKGDIAEGYSVSREKKESFPLTVTSAQKNPTAFYLCASSIGPGRDTQYFGPGTRLTVL.

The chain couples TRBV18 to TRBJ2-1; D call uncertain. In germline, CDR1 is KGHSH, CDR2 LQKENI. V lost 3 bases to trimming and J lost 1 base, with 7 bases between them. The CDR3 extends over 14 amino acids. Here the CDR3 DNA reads TGTGCCAGCTCACCCGACACTTCCTACAATGAGCAGTTCTTC. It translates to CASSPDTSYNEQFF.